Listed here are 23 T cell receptor beta chains from one sample, sequenced in a study of PD-1 blockade in classical Hodgkin lymphoma. Assay: immunoSEQ multiplex PCR; the TCRdb copy retains only in-frame clones and omits some. Among 50,000 or so clones listed, around 89% were seen once. The time point denotes: cycle 4 day 1 (C4D1), after 6 weeks of nivolumab. Every single patient, without exception, relapsed after autologous stem cell transplantation, and brentuximab vedotin exposure varied. Specimen: peripheral blood mononuclear cells (PBMCs), collected before the fourth cycle of nivolumab. Every receptor here comes from a human donor with classical Hodgkin lymphoma.

This sequence joins TRBV28 and TRBJ1-5; the match to TRBD1 covers 9 bases. Germline CDR1 and CDR2: MDHEN and SYDVKM. The CDR3 length is 20 residues. With 6 bases clipped from V and 0 bases from J, the junction kept 18 bases outside the gene matches. CDR3 DNA: TGTGCCAGCAGGAGTACTAGAGGGACAGGGATTGATTATAGCAATCAGCCCCAGCATTTT. Amino acid sequence: CASRSTRGTGIDYSNQPQHF.

V is TRBV11-2 and J is TRBJ2-4; 8 bases are a match to TRBD2. CDR3 size: 13 residues. The V segment lost 6 bases and the J segment 6 bases; nucleotides outside the gene matches: 4. Germline V gene lookup returns CDR1 SGHAT and CDR2 FQNNGV. The CDR3 is CASRTGGGNIQYF. The CDR3 DNA is TGTGCCAGCAGAACGGGAGGGGGAAACATTCAGTACTTC. Based on the CDR3 plus reference TRBV11-2 and TRBJ2-4, the full variable domain is EAGVAQSPRYKIIEKRQSVAFWCNPISGHATLYWYQQILGQGPKLLIQFQNNGVVDDSQLPKDRFSAERLKGVDSTLKIQPAKLEDSAVYLCASRTGGGNIQYFGAGTRLSVL.

The chain employs TRBV10-2 and TRBJ1-1; 11 bases line up with TRBD1. This CDR3 is 15 amino acids long. V shed 4 bases, J shed 3 bases, and the junction held 4 bases outside the gene matches. The germline CDR1 and CDR2 sequences are WSHSY and SAAADI. CDR3 DNA sequence: TGCGCCAGCAGTGCGGGACAGGGGGTTGACACTGAAGCTTTCTTT. As protein: CASSAGQGVDTEAFF.

The chain is built from TRBV10-2 and TRBJ2-7, with TRBD1 as a possible D gene (6 bases). Trimming pared 2 bases from V and 2 bases from J, leaving 13 bases between. The CDR3 loop spans 15 amino acids. Germline CDR1 WSHSY, CDR2 SAAADI. CDR3 amino acids: CASSEEDRSTYEQYF. The CDR3 nucleotides read TGCGCCAGCAGTGAGGAAGACAGGAGTACCTACGAGCAGTACTTC.

The chain employs TRBV2 and TRBJ2-1; 8 bases fit TRBD1. V shed 6 bases and J 2 bases; nucleotides not matched to a gene: 3. The CDR3 extends over 14 amino acids. CDR1 SNHLY and CDR2 FYNNEI come from the germline V gene. The CDR3 coding sequence is TGTGCCAGCAGGGCAGGGGGCGCCTACAATGAGCAGTTCTTC. It codes for CASRAGGAYNEQFF.

Here the CDR3 reads CSVGTGKIPEQYF. For the CDR3, the DNA is TGCAGCGTTGGGACAGGGAAGATACCCGAGCAGTACTTC. The chain is built from TRBV29-1 and TRBJ2-7; 8 bases map to TRBD1. The CDR3 consists of 13 residues. V was pared by 4 bases and J by 6 bases, with 8 bases of the junction left unmatched. Germline CDR1 is SQVTM and CDR2 is ANQGSEA.

The chain carries TRBV19 and TRBJ1-5, with no clear D. There are 15 residues in the CDR3. Per the germline V gene, CDR1 is LNHDA and CDR2 is SQIVND (reference sequence). Trimming took 9 bases from V and 0 from J, leaving 15 bases between them. The CDR3 region is CARSTRKYSNQPQHF. The CDR3 coding sequence is TGTGCCAGATCTACAAGAAAATATAGCAATCAGCCCCAGCATTTT.

In DNA, the CDR3 is TGTGCCAGCAGCCACACAGGGGGCGTCTACGGCTACACCTTC. Translated, it gives CASSHTGGVYGYTF. The chain uses TRBV9 and TRBJ1-2, with TRBD1 matching over 9 bases. With V trimmed by 4 bases and J by 8 bases, 9 bases remained unmatched. The CDR3 runs to 14 residues. Germline V gene sequence: CDR1 SGDLS, CDR2 YYNGEE.

The J gene is TRBJ2-7, the V gene TRBV10-2, with D perhaps TRBD1 (5 bases). The germline CDR1 and CDR2 sequences are WSHSY and SAAADI. V was pared by 7 bases and J by 4 bases, with 14 bases between. The CDR3 spans 13 residues. The CDR3 coding sequence is TGCGCCAGCACCCAGGGAAGCAAATACGAGCAGTACTTC. The encoded protein is CASTQGSKYEQYF.

V and J are TRBV5-4 and TRBJ2-5; tentatively, D is TRBD1 (5 bases). V was cut by 1 base and J by 4 bases, with 23 bases left in between. Looked up from germline, CDR1 is SGHNT and CDR2 is YYREEE (reference sequence). The CDR3 contains 18 residues. This chain's CDR3 is CASSLYGSRAWGGETQYF. The CDR3 DNA reads as TGTGCCAGCAGCTTGTATGGCTCTAGGGCATGGGGCGGAGAGACCCAGTACTTC.

The V call is TRBV20-1, the J call TRBJ2-7, with D possibly being TRBD1 (7 bases). The germline gives CDR1 DFQATT, CDR2 SNEGSKA (reference sequence). Trimming took off 6 bases at V and 3 bases at J, with 9 bases between the two ends. The CDR3 sequence is 11 residues long. The CDR3 loop reads CSARGVYEQYF. The CDR3 nucleotides read TGCAGTGCCAGGGGGGTCTACGAGCAGTACTTC.

This sequence joins TRBV5-6 and TRBJ2-7; D might be TRBD1 or TRBD2, each matching 6 bases. Germline V gene sequence: CDR1 SGHDT, CDR2 YYEEEE. The germline V and J ends were trimmed by 0 bases and 3 bases, with 16 bases remaining between them. This CDR3 comprises 16 residues. CDR3 sequence (DNA): TGTGCCAGCAGCTTGGAAGGGGGGCGCCGGGACTACGAGCAGTACTTC. It codes for CASSLEGGRRDYEQYF.

This chain links TRBV19 with TRBJ2-3, with 13 bases that match TRBD2. With V trimmed by 3 bases and J by 9 bases, 9 bases remained unmatched. CDR1 is LNHDA and CDR2 is SQIVND in the germline V gene (reference sequence). This CDR3 has 16 residues. CDR3 in amino acids: CASSIWTSGSTETQYF. The CDR3 nucleotides are TGTGCCAGTAGTATCTGGACTAGCGGGAGTACGGAGACGCAGTATTTT.

The J gene is TRBJ2-7, the V gene TRBV27, with 15 bases that match TRBD2. V lost 3 bases and J lost 11; bases outside the gene matches: 11. Germline assignment: CDR1 MNHEY and CDR2 SMNVEV (reference sequence). This CDR3 is built from 16 residues. This CDR3 reads CASSFPGLAGGRTEYF. The DNA of the CDR3 is TGTGCCAGCAGTTTCCCGGGACTAGCGGGAGGTAGAACCGAGTACTTC.

The V gene is TRBV5-1, the J gene TRBJ1-4, with D perhaps TRBD1 (6 bases). Trimming left V 3 bases short and J 4 bases short, with 19 bases between. Germline loops: CDR1 SGHRS, CDR2 YFSETQ. This CDR3 contains 17 residues. The CDR3 nucleotides are TGCGCCAGCAGCTCGAGCCAAACGAACAGGGATAATGAAAAACTGTTTTTT. This codes for CASSSSQTNRDNEKLFF.

The chain uses TRBV15 and TRBJ2-7, with D possibly being TRBD1 (5 bases). Trimming took 1 base from V and 5 from J, leaving 18 bases between them. This CDR3 region has 16 residues. Germline V lookup: CDR1 LNHNV, CDR2 YYDKDF (reference sequence). CDR3 loop: CATSRAVVGAFNEQYF. Written as DNA, the CDR3 is TGTGCCACCAGCAGAGCGGTGGTAGGGGCATTCAACGAGCAGTACTTC.

J is TRBJ1-2 and V is TRBV9; maybe TRBD1 (6 bases). The V gene's germline CDR1 is SGDLS and CDR2 YYNGEE. The CDR3 is 12 amino acids. The germline V and J ends were trimmed by 0 bases and 9 bases, with 9 bases remaining between them. As DNA, the CDR3 is TGTGCCAGCAGCGTAGAGACAGGACGCTACACCTTC. Translated: CASSVETGRYTF.

This chain connects TRBV2 to TRBJ2-2, with D unresolved. Trimming shortened V by 6 bases and J by 4 bases, and 15 bases separated the two germline ends. CDR1 is SNHLY, CDR2 FYNNEI, per germline. CDR3 length: 15 amino acids. The CDR3 nucleotides are TGTGCCAGCAGCATAACTTTGGCCCCCACCGGGGAGCTGTTTTTT. It encodes CASSITLAPTGELFF.

The table lists this clone with a count of one. The V gene is TRBV27, the J gene TRBJ2-1; 7 bases are shared with TRBD2. CDR1 is MNHEY and CDR2 is SMNVEV in the germline V gene (reference sequence). V shed 6 bases, J shed 12 bases, and the junction held 11 bases outside the gene matches. The CDR3 extends over 13 amino acids. CDR3 DNA sequence: TGTGCCAGCAGATGGGGCGGGAGCACTGTGCAGTTCTTC. It yields the protein CASRWGGSTVQFF.

CDR3 in amino acids: CASSFGQGTAFF. The CDR3 DNA is TGCGCCAGCAGCTTTGGACAGGGGACGGCTTTCTTT. The chain couples TRBV5-1 to TRBJ1-1; 9 bases align to TRBD1. The V and J ends lost 2 bases and 11 bases, in that order; junction bases with no gene match: 4. Germline V gene data show CDR1 as SGHRS and CDR2 as YFSETQ. This CDR3 is 12 amino acids long.

This clone was observed a handful of times. The chain links TRBV9 to TRBJ2-3; no reliable D call. The CDR3 loop spans 13 amino acids. V was trimmed by 6 bases and J by 5 bases, leaving 13 bases between them. CDR1 is SGDLS and CDR2 is YYNGEE in the germline V gene. CDR3 loop: CASNGGVLDTQYF. The CDR3, as DNA: TGTGCCAGCAATGGTGGGGTTCTAGATACGCAGTATTTT.

The V gene is TRBV15, the J gene TRBJ2-7; D might be TRBD2 (6 bases). V gave up 5 bases and J gave up 5 bases, with 28 bases separating them. CDR1 LNHNV and CDR2 YYDKDF come from the germline V gene (reference sequence). CDR3 length: 18 amino acids. CDR3 bases: TGTGCCACCAGCCTCGCCGAAACTAGCTTCCCCCACGTCGACGAGCAGTACTTC. Its translation is CATSLAETSFPHVDEQYF.

The CDR3: CASSPGQDAYEQYF. The CDR3 bases are TGCGCCAGCAGCCCCGGGCAGGACGCCTACGAGCAGTACTTC. The V call is TRBV4-1, the J call TRBJ2-7; no definite D call. Germline V gene sequence: CDR1 MGHRA, CDR2 YSYEKL. V was cut by 4 bases and J by 2 bases, with 12 bases left in between. CDR3 length: 14 residues.